This T cell receptor beta chain was identified during a study of blood T cells in healthy people across ages. Together with a sample-barcoded 5' primer, a J-beta primer mix was included in a second PCR lasting about 6 to 11 cycles. Each CDR3 protein is one row after TCRdb ran MiXCR on the 5' RACE reads. Among just under 750,000 distinct CDR3 sequences listed, about 24% were seen once. With 5 bases removed from V and 4 bases from J, the gap between germline ends came to 17 bases. In germline, CDR1 is SGHVS, CDR2 FNYEAQ. This CDR3 contains 15 residues. The material sequenced was blood. This receptor was obtained from a man in his 70s in good health. The V and J genes are TRBV7-6 and TRBJ1-1; TRBD1 is a possible D gene (5 bases). CDR3 DNA: TGTGCCAGCAGCGAAGGACTCGGGGGGGGCACTGAAGCTTTCTTT. Encoded protein: CASSEGLGGGTEAFF.